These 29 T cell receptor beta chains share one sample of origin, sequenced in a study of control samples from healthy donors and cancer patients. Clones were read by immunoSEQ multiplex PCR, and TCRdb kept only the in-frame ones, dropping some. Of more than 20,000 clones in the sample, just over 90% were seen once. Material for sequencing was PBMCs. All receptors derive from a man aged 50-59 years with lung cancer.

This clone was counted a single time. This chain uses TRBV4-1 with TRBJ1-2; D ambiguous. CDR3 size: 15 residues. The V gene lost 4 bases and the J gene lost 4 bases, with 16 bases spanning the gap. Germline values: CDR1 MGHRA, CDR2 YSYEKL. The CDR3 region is CASSPQETYSYGYTF. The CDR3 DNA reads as TGCGCCAGCAGCCCCCAGGAAACCTATTCCTATGGCTACACCTTC.

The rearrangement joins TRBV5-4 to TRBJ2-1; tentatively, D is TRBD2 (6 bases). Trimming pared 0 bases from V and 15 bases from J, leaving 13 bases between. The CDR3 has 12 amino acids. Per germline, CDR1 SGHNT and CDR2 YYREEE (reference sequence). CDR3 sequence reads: CASSLGVGGRFF. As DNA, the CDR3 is TGTGCCAGCAGCTTGGGAGTGGGGGGTAGGTTCTTC.

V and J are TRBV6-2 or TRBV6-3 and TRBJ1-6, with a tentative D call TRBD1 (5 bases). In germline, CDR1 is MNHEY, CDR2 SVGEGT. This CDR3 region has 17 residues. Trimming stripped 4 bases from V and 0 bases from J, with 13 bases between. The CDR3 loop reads CASSSGLLSSYNSPLHF. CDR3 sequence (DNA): TGTGCCAGCAGTTCGGGACTGCTCAGCTCCTATAATTCACCCCTCCACTTT.

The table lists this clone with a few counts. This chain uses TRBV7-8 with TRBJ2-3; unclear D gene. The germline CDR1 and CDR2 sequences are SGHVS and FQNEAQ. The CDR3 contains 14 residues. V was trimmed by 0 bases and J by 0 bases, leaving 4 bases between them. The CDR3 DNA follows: TGTGCCAGCAGCTTAGCGGCTAGCACAGATACGCAGTATTTT. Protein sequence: CASSLAASTDTQYF.

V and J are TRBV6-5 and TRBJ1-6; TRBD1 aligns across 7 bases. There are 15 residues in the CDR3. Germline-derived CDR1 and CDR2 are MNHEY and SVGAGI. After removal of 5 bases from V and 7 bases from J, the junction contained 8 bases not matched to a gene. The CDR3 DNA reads TGTGCCAGCAGTCCACAGGGGAGGTGGAATTCACCCCTCCACTTT. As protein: CASSPQGRWNSPLHF.

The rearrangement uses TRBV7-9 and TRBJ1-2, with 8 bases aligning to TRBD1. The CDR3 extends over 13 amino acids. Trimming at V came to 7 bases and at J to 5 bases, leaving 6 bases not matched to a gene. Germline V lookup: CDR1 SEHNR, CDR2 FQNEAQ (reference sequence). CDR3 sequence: CASTQTGDYGYTF. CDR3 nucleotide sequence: TGTGCCAGCACACAGACAGGGGATTATGGCTACACCTTC.

The CDR3 bases are TGTGCCAGCAGCCCCCCTTTTCGGGGGTTGCCAGATACGCAGTATTTT. Residues: CASSPPFRGLPDTQYF. The V and J genes are TRBV13 and TRBJ2-3; D may be TRBD2 (6 bases). Germline loops: CDR1 PRHDT, CDR2 FYEKMQ (reference sequence). This CDR3 contains 16 residues. Trimming shortened V by 5 bases and J by 4 bases, and 19 bases separated the two germline ends.

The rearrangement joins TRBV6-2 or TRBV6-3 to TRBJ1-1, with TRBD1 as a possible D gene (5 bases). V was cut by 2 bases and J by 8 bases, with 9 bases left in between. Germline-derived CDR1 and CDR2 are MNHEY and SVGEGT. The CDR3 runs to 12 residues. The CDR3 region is CASSYRAGEAFF. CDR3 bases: TGTGCCAGCAGTTACCGGGCAGGGGAAGCTTTCTTT.

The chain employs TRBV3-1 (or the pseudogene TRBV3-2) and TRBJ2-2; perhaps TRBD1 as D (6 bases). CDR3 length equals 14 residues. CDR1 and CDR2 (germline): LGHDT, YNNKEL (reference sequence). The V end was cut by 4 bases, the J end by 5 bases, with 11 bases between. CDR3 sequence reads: CASSPFGQTGELFF. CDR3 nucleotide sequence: TGTGCCAGCAGCCCTTTTGGACAGACCGGGGAGCTGTTTTTT.

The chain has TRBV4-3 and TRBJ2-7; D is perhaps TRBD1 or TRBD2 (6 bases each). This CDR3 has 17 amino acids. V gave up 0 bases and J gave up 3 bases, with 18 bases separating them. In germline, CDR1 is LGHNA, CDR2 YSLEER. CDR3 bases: TGCGCCAGCAGCCAAGATCCTACTCCCGGAGGGGGCTACGAGCAGTACTTC. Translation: CASSQDPTPGGGYEQYF.

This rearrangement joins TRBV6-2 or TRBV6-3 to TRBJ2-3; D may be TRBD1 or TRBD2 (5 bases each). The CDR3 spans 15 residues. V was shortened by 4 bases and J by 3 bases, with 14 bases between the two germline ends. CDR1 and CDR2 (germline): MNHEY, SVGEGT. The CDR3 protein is CASSSDRGATDTQYF. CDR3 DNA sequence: TGTGCCAGCAGTTCGGATAGAGGGGCAACAGATACGCAGTATTTT.

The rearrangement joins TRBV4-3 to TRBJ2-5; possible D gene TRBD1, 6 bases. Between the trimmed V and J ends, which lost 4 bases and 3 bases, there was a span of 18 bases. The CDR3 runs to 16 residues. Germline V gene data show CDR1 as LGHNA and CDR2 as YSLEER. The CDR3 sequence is CASSPKGHGDKETQYF. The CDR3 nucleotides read TGCGCCAGCAGCCCGAAGGGTCACGGGGACAAAGAGACCCAGTACTTC.

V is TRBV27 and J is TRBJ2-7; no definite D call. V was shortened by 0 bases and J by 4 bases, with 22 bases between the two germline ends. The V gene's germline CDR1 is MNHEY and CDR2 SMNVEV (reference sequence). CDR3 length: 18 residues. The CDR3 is CASSLSAPDIPEEYEQYF. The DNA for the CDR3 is TGTGCCAGCAGTTTATCCGCCCCTGACATACCCGAGGAGTACGAGCAGTACTTC.

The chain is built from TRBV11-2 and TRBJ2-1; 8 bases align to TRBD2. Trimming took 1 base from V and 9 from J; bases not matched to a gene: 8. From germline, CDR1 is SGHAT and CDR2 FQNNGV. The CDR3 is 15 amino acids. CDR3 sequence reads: CASSLGGTRGFEQFF. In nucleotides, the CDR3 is TGTGCCAGCAGCTTAGGTGGGACTAGGGGTTTTGAGCAGTTCTTC.

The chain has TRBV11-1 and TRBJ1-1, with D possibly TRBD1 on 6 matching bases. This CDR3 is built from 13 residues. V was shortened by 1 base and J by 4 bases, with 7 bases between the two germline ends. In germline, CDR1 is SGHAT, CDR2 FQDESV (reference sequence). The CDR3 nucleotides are TGTGCCAGCAGCTTAGAAGGGGGCACTGAAGCTTTCTTT. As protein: CASSLEGGTEAFF.

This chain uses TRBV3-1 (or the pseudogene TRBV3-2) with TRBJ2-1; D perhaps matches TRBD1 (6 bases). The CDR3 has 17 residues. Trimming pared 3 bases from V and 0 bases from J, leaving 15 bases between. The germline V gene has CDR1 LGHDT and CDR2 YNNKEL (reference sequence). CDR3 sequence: CASSHRTASYSYNEQFF. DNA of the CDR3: TGTGCCAGCAGCCACAGGACAGCCTCATACTCCTACAATGAGCAGTTCTTC.

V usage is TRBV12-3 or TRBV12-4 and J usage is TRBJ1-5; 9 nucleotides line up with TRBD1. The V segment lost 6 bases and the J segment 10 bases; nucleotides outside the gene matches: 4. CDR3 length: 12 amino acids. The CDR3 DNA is TGTGCCAGCAGGGATACAGGGGGCCCCCAGCATTTT. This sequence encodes CASRDTGGPQHF.

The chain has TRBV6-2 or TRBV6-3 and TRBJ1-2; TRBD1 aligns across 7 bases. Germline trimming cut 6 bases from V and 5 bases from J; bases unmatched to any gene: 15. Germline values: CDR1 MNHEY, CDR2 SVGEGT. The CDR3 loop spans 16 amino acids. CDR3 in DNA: TGTGCCAGCAGCAAACGGGTGGACAGGTACTTTTATGGCTACACCTTC. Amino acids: CASSKRVDRYFYGYTF.

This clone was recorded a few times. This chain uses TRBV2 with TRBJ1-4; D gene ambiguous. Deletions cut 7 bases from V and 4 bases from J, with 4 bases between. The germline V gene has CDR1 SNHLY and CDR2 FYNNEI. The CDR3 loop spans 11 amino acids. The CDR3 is CASIDNEKLFF. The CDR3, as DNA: TGTGCCAGCATCGATAATGAAAAACTGTTTTTT.

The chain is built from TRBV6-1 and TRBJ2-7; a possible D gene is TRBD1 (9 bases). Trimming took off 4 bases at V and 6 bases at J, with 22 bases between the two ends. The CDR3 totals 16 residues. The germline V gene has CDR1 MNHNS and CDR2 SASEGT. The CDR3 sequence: CASSARMTGGLGEQYF. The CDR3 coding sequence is TGTGCCAGCAGTGCTAGGATGACAGGGGGACTAGGCGAGCAGTACTTC.

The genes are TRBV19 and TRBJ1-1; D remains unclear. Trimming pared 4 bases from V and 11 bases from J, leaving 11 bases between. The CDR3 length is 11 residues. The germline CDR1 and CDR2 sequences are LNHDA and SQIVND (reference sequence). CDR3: CASSTIQRAFF. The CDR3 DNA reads TGTGCCAGTAGTACCATACAACGGGCTTTCTTT.

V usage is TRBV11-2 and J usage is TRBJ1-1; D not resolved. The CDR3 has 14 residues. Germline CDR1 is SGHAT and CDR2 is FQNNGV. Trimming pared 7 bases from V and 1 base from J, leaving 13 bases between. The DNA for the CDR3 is TGTGCCAGCACCCGGAGGGAGGAGAACACTGAAGCTTTCTTT. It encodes CASTRREENTEAFF. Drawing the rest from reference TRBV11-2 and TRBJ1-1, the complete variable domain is EAGVAQSPRYKIIEKRQSVAFWCNPISGHATLYWYQQILGQGPKLLIQFQNNGVVDDSQLPKDRFSAERLKGVDSTLKIQPAKLEDSAVYLCASTRREENTEAFFGQGTRLTVV.

In nucleotides, the CDR3 is TGTGCCAGCTCATTCGGACAAACCTACAATGAGCAGTTCTTC. It is translated as CASSFGQTYNEQFF. J is TRBJ2-1 and V is TRBV18; D is perhaps TRBD1 (5 bases). V was pared by 5 bases and J by 2 bases, with 10 bases between. Looked up from germline, CDR1 is KGHSH and CDR2 is LQKENI. This CDR3 is 14 amino acids long.

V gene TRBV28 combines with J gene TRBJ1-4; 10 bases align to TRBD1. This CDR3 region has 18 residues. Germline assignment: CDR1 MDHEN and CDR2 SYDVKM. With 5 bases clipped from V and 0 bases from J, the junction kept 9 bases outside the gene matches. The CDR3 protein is CASSLPGQGTATNEKLFF. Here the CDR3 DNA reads TGTGCCAGCAGTCTCCCGGGACAGGGGACCGCAACTAATGAAAAACTGTTTTTT.

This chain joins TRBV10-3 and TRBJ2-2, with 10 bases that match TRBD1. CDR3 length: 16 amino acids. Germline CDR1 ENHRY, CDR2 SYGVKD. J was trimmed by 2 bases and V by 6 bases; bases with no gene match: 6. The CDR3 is CAIRPGTGDNTGELFF. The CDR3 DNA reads TGTGCCATCAGACCCGGGACAGGGGATAACACCGGGGAGCTGTTTTTT.

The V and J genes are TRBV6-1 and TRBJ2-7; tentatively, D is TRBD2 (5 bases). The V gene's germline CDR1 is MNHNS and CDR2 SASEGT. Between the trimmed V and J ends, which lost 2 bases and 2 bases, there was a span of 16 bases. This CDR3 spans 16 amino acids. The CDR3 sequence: CASSESGGRVAYEQYF. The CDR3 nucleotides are TGTGCCAGCAGTGAAAGTGGAGGTAGGGTTGCCTACGAGCAGTACTTC.

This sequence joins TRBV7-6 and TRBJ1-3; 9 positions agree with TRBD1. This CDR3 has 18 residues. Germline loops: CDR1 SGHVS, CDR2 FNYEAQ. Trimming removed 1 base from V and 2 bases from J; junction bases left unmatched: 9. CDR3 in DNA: TGTGCCAGCAGCTTAGTGGCGGGACAGGGCCCCACTGGAAACACCATATATTTT. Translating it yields CASSLVAGQGPTGNTIYF.

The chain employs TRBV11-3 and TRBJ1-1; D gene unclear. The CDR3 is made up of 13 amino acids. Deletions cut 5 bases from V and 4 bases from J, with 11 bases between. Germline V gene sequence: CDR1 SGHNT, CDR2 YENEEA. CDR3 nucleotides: TGTGCCAGCAGCCCAACGTGGGGCACTGAAGCTTTCTTT. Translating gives CASSPTWGTEAFF.

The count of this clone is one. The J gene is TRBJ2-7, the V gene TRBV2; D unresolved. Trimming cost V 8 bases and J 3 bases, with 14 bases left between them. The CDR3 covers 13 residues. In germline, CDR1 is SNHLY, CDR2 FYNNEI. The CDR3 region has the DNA TGTGCCAGCCTAGGTTCTGATTTCTACGAGCAGTACTTC. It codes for CASLGSDFYEQYF. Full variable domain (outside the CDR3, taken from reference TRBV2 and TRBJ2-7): EPEVTQTPSHQVTQMGQEVILRCVPISNHLYFYWYRQILGQKVEFLVSFYNNEISEKSEIFDDQFSVERPDGSNFTLKIRSTKLEDSAMYFCASLGSDFYEQYFGPGTRLTVT.